The clone carrying this T cell receptor beta chain has a single count. Its antigen is currently unknown. The data belong to a study of blood T cells in healthy people across ages. Points from the study as a whole: Any conclusive comparison of naive versus antigen-experienced cells was prevented by using unsorted PBMCs. Roughly linear age-related decline in beta diversity appeared, significant by age 40.

Primed by a sample-barcoded 5' primer and a J-beta primer mix, a second PCR proceeded for 7 to 11 cycles. Tags on each cDNA molecule came from a template-switch adaptor with 12 random nucleotides. TCRdb processed the 5' RACE reads anew with MiXCR; each CDR3 protein has one entry. The sample yields some 780,000 distinct CDR3 sequences, more than 55% seen once. The CDR3 is 14 amino acids. Germline V CDR1 and CDR2: MNHNS, SASEGT. This TCR was recovered from a man aged 35 to 55 in good health. This chain uses TRBV6-1 with TRBJ2-1, with D possibly TRBD2 on 6 matching bases. With the DNA end fitting TRBJ2-7 better, the J assignment may be wrong. Source material: blood. CDR3 protein: CASSTSGATYEQYF. The CDR3 DNA reads as TGTGCCAGCAGTACCTCGGGAGCAACCTACGAGCAGTACTTC.